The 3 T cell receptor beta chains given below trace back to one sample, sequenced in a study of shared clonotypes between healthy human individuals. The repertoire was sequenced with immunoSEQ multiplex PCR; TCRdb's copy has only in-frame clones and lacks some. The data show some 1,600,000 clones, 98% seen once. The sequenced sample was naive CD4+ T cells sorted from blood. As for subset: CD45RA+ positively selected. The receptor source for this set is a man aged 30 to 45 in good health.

The chain's CDR3 is CASSLDVTSDEQFF. The DNA for the CDR3 is TGCGCCAGCAGCTTGGATGTGACTAGTGATGAGCAGTTCTTC. The genes are TRBV5-1 and TRBJ2-1, with D perhaps TRBD2 (6 bases). This CDR3 has 14 amino acids. Trimming pared 0 bases from V and 8 bases from J, leaving 12 bases between. Germline V lookup: CDR1 SGHRS, CDR2 YFSETQ.

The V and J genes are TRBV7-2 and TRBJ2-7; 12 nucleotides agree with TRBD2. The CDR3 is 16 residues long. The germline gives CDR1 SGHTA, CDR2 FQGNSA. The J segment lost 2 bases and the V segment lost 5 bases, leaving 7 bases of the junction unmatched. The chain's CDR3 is CASSDKLAGGPYEQYF. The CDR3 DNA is TGTGCCAGCAGCGATAAACTAGCGGGAGGCCCCTACGAGCAGTACTTC. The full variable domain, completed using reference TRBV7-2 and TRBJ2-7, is GAGVSQSPSNKVTEKGKDVELRCDPISGHTALYWYRQSLGQGLEFLIYFQGNSAPDKSGLPSDRFSAERTGGSVSTLTIQRTQQEDSAVYLCASSDKLAGGPYEQYFGPGTRLTVT.

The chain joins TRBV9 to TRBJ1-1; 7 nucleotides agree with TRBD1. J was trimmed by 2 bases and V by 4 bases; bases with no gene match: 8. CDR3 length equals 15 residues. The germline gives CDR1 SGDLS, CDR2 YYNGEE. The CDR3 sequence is CASSIQGQLNTEAFF. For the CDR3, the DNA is TGTGCCAGCAGCATTCAGGGACAGCTAAACACTGAAGCTTTCTTT. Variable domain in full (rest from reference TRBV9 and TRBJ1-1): DSGVTQTPKHLITATGQRVTLRCSPRSGDLSVYWYQQSLDQGLQFLIQYYNGEERAKGNILERFSAQQFPDLHSELNLSSLELGDSALYFCASSIQGQLNTEAFFGQGTRLTVV.